Sequencing of this T cell receptor beta chain was carried out in a study of shared clonotypes between healthy human individuals. Study donors comprised healthy, HIV-negative adults devoid of recent acute infection or vaccination. The sample holds one count of this clone. Its antigen is undetermined. Findings and limits, study-wide: It was anticipated that sequencing depth would influence how many clonotypes donors shared. It was only blood that was sampled, and tissue repertoires likely differ.

The CDR3 is 14 residues long. Germline V lookup: CDR1 MNHNS, CDR2 SASEGT. V lost 5 bases and J 3 bases, leaving 12 bases between the germline ends. Assay: immunoSEQ multiplex PCR; the TCRdb copy retains only in-frame clones and omits some. The data show about 2 million clones, with roughly 96% seen just once and 0.1% to 0.15% held by the top ten. What was sequenced was naive CD4+ T cells sorted from blood. Subset described: CD45RA+ positively selected. The clonotype originates from a young man in good health. The V call is TRBV6-1, the J call TRBJ2-3; D possibly matches TRBD1 or TRBD2 (6 bases each). The CDR3 sequence: CASSFRGHTDTQYF. In DNA form, the CDR3 reads TGTGCCAGCAGTTTCCGGGGGCATACAGATACGCAGTATTTT.